This TCR beta chain derives from a study of cytomegalovirus exposure and HLA in healthy donors. Study-wide findings and caveats: Rarity held for most TCR sequences, but there were some public TCRs that occurred in many donors.

On this clone: Its specificity is not known.

Produced via immunoSEQ multiplex PCR; TCRdb's table is partial and in-frame only. The data hold 150,000 to 200,000 clones, with about four fifths observed a single time. The donors formed part of the roughly 120-subject validation cohort, distinct from the roughly 640-subject first cohort. Per the germline V gene, CDR1 is LNHDA and CDR2 is SQIVND (reference sequence). This CDR3 comprises 19 residues. The trim removed 6 bases at V and 7 bases at J, leaving 16 bases unmatched. The receptor's source is a woman aged 18-30 years in good health and CMV-seropositive. V gene TRBV19 combines with J gene TRBJ2-1; 15 nucleotides align to TRBD2. Sequencing input: PBMCs. This CDR3 is CASSLGLAGGRGKGNEQFF. For the CDR3, the DNA is TGTGCCAGTAGCTTGGGACTAGCGGGGGGCAGGGGGAAGGGAAATGAGCAGTTCTTC.